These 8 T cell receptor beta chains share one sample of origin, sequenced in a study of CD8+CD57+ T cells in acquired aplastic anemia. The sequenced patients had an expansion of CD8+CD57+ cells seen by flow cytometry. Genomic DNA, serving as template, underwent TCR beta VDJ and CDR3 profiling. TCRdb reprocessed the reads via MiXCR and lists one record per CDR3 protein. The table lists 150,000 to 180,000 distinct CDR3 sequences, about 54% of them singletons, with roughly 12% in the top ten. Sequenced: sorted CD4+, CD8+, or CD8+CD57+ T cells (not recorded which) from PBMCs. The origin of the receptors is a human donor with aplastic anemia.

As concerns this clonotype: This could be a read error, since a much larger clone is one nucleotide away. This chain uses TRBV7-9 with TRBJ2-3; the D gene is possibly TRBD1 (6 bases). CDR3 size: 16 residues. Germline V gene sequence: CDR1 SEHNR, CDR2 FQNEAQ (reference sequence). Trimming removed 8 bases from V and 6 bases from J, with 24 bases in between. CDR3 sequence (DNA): TGTGCCAGCGGCCGCCGGGACAACTTTGGCGCGGATACGCAGTATTTT. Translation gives CASGRRDNFGADTQYF. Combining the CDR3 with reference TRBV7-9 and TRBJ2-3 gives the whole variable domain DTGVSQNPRHKITKRGQNVTFRCDPISEHNRLYWYRQTLGQGPEFLTYFQNEAQLEKSRLLSDRFSAERPKGSFSTLEIQRTEQGDSAMYLCASGRRDNFGADTQYFGPGTRLTVL.

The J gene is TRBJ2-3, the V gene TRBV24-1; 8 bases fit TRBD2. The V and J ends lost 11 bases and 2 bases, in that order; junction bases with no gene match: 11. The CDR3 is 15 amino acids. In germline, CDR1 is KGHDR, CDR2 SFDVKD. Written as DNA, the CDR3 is TGTGCCAGCAGGACCGTAGCGGGGCTCACAGATACGCAGTATTTT. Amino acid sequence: CASRTVAGLTDTQYF.

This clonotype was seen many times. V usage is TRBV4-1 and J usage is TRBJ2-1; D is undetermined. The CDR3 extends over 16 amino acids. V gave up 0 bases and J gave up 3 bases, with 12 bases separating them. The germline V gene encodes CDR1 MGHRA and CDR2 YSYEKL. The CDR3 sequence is CASSQEYPTGYNEQFF. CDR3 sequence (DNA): TGCGCCAGCAGCCAAGAGTACCCAACTGGCTACAATGAGCAGTTCTTC.

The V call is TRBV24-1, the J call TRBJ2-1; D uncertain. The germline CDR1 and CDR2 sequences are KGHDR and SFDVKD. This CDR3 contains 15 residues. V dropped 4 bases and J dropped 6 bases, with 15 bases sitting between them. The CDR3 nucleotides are TGTGCCACCAGTGACGACTCAAAGATCGTCAATGAGCAGTTCTTC. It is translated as CATSDDSKIVNEQFF.

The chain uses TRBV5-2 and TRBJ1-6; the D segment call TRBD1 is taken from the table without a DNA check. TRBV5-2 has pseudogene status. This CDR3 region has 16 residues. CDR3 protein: CASNSLEATLGSPLHF. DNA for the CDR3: TGTGCCAGCAACTCCCTGGAGGCAACCCTAGGGTCACCCCTCCACTTT.

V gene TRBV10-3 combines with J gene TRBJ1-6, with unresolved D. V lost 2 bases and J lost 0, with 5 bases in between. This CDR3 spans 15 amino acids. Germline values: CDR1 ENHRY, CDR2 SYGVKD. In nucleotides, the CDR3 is TGTGCCATCAGTGAGGAGGGCTCCTATAATTCACCCCTCCACTTT. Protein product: CAISEEGSYNSPLHF.

The CDR3 spells CASNSGSRSNQPQHF. The CDR3 DNA reads TGTGCCAGTAACTCAGGGTCGAGGAGCAATCAGCCCCAGCATTTT. The rearrangement uses TRBV19 and TRBJ1-5; D might be TRBD1 (5 bases). The V gene lost 7 bases and the J gene lost 1 base, with 14 bases spanning the gap. Germline V gene lookup returns CDR1 LNHDA and CDR2 SQIVND (reference sequence). The CDR3 sequence is 15 residues long. The full variable domain, its missing parts supplied by reference TRBV19 and TRBJ1-5, is DGGITQSPKYLFRKEGQNVTLSCEQNLNHDAMYWYRQDPGQGLRLIYYSQIVNDFQKGDIAEGYSVSREKKESFPLTVTSAQKNPTAFYLCASNSGSRSNQPQHFGDGTRLSIL.

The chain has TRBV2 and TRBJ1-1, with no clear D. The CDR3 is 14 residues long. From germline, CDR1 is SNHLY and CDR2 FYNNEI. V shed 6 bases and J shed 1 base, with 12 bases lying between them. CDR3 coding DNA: TGTGCCAGCAGGCCGGAGTACGGGAACACTGAAGCTTTCTTT. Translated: CASRPEYGNTEAFF.